What follows is one TCR beta chain and its context. Its specificity is unknown. The germline CDR1 and CDR2 sequences are SGHKS and YYEKEE (reference sequence). The V end lost 4 bases, the J end lost 0 bases, and 13 bases lay between the germline ends. This CDR3 is built from 16 residues. The sample comes from a study of vaccination effects on CD4 cells after COVID-19. Study-level points and caveats: Researchers reported few convalescent patients and no early post-infection timepoints in the study.

Data came from immunoSEQ multiplex PCR; TCRdb stores just in-frame clones and leaves some out. The top ten hold 4% of the sample, which has around 71,000 clones, roughly 72% seen once. Expansion of antigen-specific CD4+ T cells with viral peptide pools was carried out by the ViraFEST assay before sequencing. Cultured cells yielded isolated CD4+ T cells after nine to ten days. Nucleocapsid antibodies were negative in the vaccine recipients, who had never had SARS-CoV-2 infection. PBMC were cultured at a few million per well with roughly 10 IU/ml IL-2 and 8 to 10 ug/ml peptides. Days 3 and 7 were when half the medium was replaced with IL-2 medium.

The material was CD4+ T cells from PBMCs cultured with HCoV-OC43 spike peptides, obtained before COVID-19 vaccination. Subset defined: HCoV-OC43 spike overlapping peptide pool stimulation. The chain links TRBV5-5 to TRBJ1-4, with a possible D match to TRBD1 (6 bases). This receptor was taken from a human donor who received a COVID-19 vaccine. The CDR3 DNA sequence: TGTGCCAGCAGCCCAACAGGGCCGTCAACTAATGAAAAACTGTTTTTT. Translated: CASSPTGPSTNEKLFF.